This TCR beta chain was captured in a study of blood T cell repertoires in COVID-19. Study-wide context: From the United States, Italy and Spain came samples of acute and convalescent COVID-19. T cells, B-cell-depleted T cells, or PBMCs supplied cDNA or gDNA.

CDR3 length: 14 amino acids. Trimming took 6 bases from V and 6 from J; bases not matched to a gene: 9. Germline loops: CDR1 SNHLY, CDR2 FYNNEI. In the original workflow: How many nucleated cells were present was estimated from reference gene primer amplification. Using immunoSEQ multiplex PCR, the repertoire was profiled, and TCRdb retains in-frame clones only, with some absent. V and J calls and clone size are those listed in that table; D and trimming were worked out from the DNA. Among fewer than 45,000 clones listed, roughly 81% were seen once. This chain uses TRBV2 with TRBJ2-5, with 8 nucleotides matching TRBD2. The sample was peripheral blood. This receptor was obtained from a human donor in a cohort sampled during active COVID-19. CDR3 nucleotides: TGTGCCAGCAGGCCAACGACTAGCGACCAGACCCAGTACTTC. Its translation is CASRPTTSDQTQYF.